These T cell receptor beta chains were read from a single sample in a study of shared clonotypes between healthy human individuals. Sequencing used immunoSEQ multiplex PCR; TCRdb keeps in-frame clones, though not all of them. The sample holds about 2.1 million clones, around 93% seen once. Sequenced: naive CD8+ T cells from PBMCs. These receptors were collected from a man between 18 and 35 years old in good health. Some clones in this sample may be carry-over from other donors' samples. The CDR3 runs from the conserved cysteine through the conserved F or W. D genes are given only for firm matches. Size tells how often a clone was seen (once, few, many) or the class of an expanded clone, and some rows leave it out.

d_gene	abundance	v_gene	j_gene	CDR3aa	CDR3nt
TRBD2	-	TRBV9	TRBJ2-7	CASSGLTSGSYEQYF	TGTGCCAGCAGCGGCCTCACTAGCGGGAGCTACGAGCAGTACTTC
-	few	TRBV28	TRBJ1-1	CASSFGTLEAFF	TGTGCCAGCAGTTTCGGGACACTTGAAGCTTTCTTT
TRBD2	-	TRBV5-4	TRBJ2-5	CASSLKEVAGGETQYF	TGTGCCAGCAGCTTGAAGGAGGTAGCGGGAGGAGAGACCCAGTACTTC
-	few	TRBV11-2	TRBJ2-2	CASSFLSGELFF	TGTGCCAGCAGCTTCCTGTCCGGGGAGCTGTTTTTT
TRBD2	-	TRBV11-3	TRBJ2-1	CASSRRTSGRVVEQFF	TGTGCCAGCAGCCGACGGACTAGCGGGAGAGTGGTTGAGCAGTTCTTC
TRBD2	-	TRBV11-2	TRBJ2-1	CASRDSSGSSYNEQFF	TGTGCCAGCAGGGATTCGAGCGGGAGCTCCTACAATGAGCAGTTCTTC
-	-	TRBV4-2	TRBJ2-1	CASSQDPGLGRSNEQFF	TGTGCCAGCAGCCAAGATCCCGGGCTAGGACGTAGCAATGAGCAGTTCTTC
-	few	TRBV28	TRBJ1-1	CASSLRRDTEAFF	TGTGCCAGCAGTTTAAGGAGGGACACTGAAGCTTTCTTT
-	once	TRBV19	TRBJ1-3	CASSISLGNTIYF	TGTGCCAGTAGTATTTCCCTAGGAAACACCATATATTTT
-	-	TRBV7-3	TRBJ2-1	CASSLDLVGAYNEQFF	TGTGCCAGCAGCTTAGATTTGGTTGGGGCTTACAATGAGCAGTTCTTC
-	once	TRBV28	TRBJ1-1	CASSLSPPTGEAFF	TGTGCCAGCAGTTTGTCGCCCCCCACCGGGGAAGCTTTCTTT
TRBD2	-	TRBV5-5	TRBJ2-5	CASSSIAGRETQYF	TGTGCCAGCAGCTCCATAGCGGGAAGGGAGACCCAGTACTTC
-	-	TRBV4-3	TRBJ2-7	CASSQGRESYEQYF	TGCGCCAGCAGCCAAGGCAGGGAGTCCTACGAGCAGTACTTC
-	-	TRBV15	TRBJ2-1	CATNQGAVYNEQFF	TGTGCCACCAACCAGGGAGCGGTCTACAATGAGCAGTTCTTC
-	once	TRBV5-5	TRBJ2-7	CASSLARDEQYF	TGTGCCAGCAGCTTGGCCAGGGACGAGCAGTACTTC
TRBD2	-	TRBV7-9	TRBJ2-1	CASSPLAGHSYNEQFF	TGTGCCAGCAGCCCACTAGCGGGCCACTCCTACAATGAGCAGTTCTTC
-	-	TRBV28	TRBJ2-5	CASSLAAWKTQYF	TGTGCCAGCAGTTTAGCTGCGTGGAAGACCCAGTACTTC
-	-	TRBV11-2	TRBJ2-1	CASSLGVASAYNEQFF	TGTGCCAGCAGCCTAGGGGTAGCTAGCGCCTACAATGAGCAGTTCTTC
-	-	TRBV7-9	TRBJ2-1	CASSPGGTTIPAYNEQFF	TGTGCCAGCAGCCCAGGAGGAACTACGATTCCCGCCTACAATGAGCAGTTCTTC
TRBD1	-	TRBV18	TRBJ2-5	CASSPLDRSQETQYF	TGTGCCAGCTCACCACTGGACAGGAGCCAAGAGACCCAGTACTTC
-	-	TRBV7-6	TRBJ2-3	CASSFRGDTQYF	TGTGCCAGCAGCTTCCGGGGGGATACGCAGTATTTT
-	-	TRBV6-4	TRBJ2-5	CASSDSGVIQETQYF	TGTGCCAGCAGTGACTCGGGGGTAATCCAAGAGACCCAGTACTTC
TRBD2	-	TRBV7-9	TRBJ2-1	CASSSGGNEQFF	TGTGCCAGCAGCTCGGGGGGGAATGAGCAGTTCTTC
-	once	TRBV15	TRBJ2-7	CATSAGAGAYEQYF	TGTGCCACCAGCGCCGGGGCAGGGGCATACGAGCAGTACTTC
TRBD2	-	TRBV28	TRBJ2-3	CASSFSGREVDTQYF	TGTGCCAGCAGTTTTAGCGGGAGGGAGGTAGATACGCAGTATTTT
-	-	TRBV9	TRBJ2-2	CASSVDRVDTGELFF	TGTGCCAGCAGCGTAGACAGGGTGGACACCGGGGAGCTGTTTTTT
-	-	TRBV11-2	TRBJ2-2	CASSFSFHKPNTGELFF	TGTGCCAGCAGCTTTTCTTTCCACAAACCGAACACCGGGGAGCTGTTTTTT
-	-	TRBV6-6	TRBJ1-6	CASSYSEGRNSPLHF	TGTGCCAGCAGTTACTCTGAGGGTCGTAATTCACCCCTCCACTTT